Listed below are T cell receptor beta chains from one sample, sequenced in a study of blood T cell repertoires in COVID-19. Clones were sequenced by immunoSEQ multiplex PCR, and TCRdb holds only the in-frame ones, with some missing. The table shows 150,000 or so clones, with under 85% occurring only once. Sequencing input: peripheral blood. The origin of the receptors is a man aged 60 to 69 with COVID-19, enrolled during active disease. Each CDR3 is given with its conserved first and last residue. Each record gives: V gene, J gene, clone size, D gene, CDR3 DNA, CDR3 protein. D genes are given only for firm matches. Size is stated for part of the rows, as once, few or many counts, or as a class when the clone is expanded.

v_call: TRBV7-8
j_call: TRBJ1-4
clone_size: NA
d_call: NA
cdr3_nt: TGTGCCAGCAGCTATCAGGGGTGGGGAGGGGATGAAAAACTGTTTTTT
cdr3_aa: CASSYQGWGGDEKLFF

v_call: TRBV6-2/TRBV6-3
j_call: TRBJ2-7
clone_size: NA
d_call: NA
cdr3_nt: TGTGCCAGCAGTCAGTTATCGCCCTCCCCCTCCTACGAGCAGTACTTC
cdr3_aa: CASSQLSPSPSYEQYF

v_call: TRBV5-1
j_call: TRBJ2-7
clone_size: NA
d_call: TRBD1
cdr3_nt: TGCGCCAGCAGCTCCTATACCGGGACAGGGAGATCCTACGAGCAGTACTTC
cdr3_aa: CASSSYTGTGRSYEQYF

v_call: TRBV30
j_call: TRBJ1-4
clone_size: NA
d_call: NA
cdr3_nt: TGTGCCTGGAGTGCACCTACCAGGGCGGTGAATGAAAAACTGTTTTTT
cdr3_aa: CAWSAPTRAVNEKLFF

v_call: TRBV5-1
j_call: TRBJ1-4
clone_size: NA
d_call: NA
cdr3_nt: TGCGCCAGCAGCCAGACTAGTGAGACCAGTGAAAAACTGTTTTTT
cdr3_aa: CASSQTSETSEKLFF

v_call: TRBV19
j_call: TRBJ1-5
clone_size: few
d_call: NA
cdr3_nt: TGTGCCAGTAGTGAGGCGAATCAGCCCCAGCATTTT
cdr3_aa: CASSEANQPQHF

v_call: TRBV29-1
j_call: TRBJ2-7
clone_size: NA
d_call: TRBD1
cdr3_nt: TGCAGCGCAATTCTTTCCGGGACAGGGAACTACGAGCAGTACTTC
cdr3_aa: CSAILSGTGNYEQYF

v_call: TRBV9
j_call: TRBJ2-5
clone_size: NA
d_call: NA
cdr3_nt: TGTGCCAGCAGCGTATGGAGGGTAATGGAGACCCAGTACTTC
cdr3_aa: CASSVWRVMETQYF

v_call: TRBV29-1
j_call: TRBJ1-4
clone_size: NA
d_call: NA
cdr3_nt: TGCAGCGTTCGCGGCTCGGCGGCCGAAAAACTGTTTTTT
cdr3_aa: CSVRGSAAEKLFF

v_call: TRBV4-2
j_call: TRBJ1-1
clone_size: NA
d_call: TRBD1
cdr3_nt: TGTGCCAGCAGCCTCGGAACCGGACAGGTAGGAACTGAAGCTTTCTTT
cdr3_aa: CASSLGTGQVGTEAFF

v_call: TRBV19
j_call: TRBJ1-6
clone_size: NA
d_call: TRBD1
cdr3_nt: TGTGCCAGTAGCCCGGGACAGGGAAGTGGACCCCTCCACTTT
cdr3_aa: CASSPGQGSGPLHF

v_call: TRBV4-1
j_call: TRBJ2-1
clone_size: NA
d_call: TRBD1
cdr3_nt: TGCGCCAGCAGCCAAGATCCAGGGGGCTACAATGAGCAGTTCTTC
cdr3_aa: CASSQDPGGYNEQFF

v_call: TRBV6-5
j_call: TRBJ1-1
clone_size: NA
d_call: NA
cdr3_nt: TGTGCCAGCAAATCTGCGTTCGGTGAAGCTTTCTTT
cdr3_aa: CASKSAFGEAFF

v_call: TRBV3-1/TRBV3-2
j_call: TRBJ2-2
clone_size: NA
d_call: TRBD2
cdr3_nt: TGTGCCAGCAGCTTTCTAGCGGGGGTTGGCAACGGGGAGCTGTTTTTT
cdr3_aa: CASSFLAGVGNGELFF

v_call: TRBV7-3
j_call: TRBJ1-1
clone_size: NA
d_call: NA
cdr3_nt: TGTGCCAGCAGCCTATTCGAACAGGGAACTGAAGCTTTCTTT
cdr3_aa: CASSLFEQGTEAFF

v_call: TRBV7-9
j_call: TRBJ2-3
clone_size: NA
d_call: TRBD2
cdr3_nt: TGTGCCAGCCTAACTAGCGGGAGACCAGATACGCAGTATTTT
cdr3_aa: CASLTSGRPDTQYF

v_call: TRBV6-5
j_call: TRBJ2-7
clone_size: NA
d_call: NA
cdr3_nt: TGTGCCAGCAGTTACTCGTCCACCAGCGGCGGCGAGCAGTACTTC
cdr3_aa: CASSYSSTSGGEQYF

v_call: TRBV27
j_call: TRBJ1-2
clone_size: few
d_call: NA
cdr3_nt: TGTGCCAGCACCCCCCTGGGGGGAGTTGACTATGGCTACACCTTC
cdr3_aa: CASTPLGGVDYGYTF

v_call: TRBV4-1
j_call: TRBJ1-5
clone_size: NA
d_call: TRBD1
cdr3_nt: TGCGCCAGCAGCCAAGACGGAGGACAGGGGGCCTATCAGCCCCAGCATTTT
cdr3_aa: CASSQDGGQGAYQPQHF

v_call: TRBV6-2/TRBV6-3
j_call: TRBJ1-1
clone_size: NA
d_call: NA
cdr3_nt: TGTGCCAGCAGTTACGAAAAGACAGCCCTCACGGGCACTGAAGCTTTCTTT
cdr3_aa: CASSYEKTALTGTEAFF

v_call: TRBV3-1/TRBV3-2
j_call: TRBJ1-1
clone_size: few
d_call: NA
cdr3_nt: TGTGCCAGCAGGCTCGGACAGCCGAACACTGAAGCTTTCTTT
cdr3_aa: CASRLGQPNTEAFF

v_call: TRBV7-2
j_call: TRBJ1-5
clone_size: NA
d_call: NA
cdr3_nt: TGTGCCAGCAGCTTAGACCCATTAAGGAGTCAGCCCCAGCATTTT
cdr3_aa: CASSLDPLRSQPQHF

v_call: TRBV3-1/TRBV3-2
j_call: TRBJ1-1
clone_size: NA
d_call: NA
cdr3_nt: TGTGCCAGCAGCCAAGATACGTCCGGGGGACAAGCTTTCTTT
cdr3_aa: CASSQDTSGGQAFF

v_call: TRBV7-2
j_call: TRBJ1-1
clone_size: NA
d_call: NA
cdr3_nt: TGTGCCAGCAGCCTTCCGGACAGTATGAACACTGAAGCTTTCTTT
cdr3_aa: CASSLPDSMNTEAFF

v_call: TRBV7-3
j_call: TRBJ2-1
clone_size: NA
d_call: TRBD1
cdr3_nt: TGTGCCAGCAGCTTACAGGGGGCAGTCAATGAGCAGTTCTTC
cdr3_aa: CASSLQGAVNEQFF

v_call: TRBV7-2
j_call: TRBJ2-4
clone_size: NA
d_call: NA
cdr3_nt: TGTGCCAGCAGCTTAAACAGAAACATTCAGTACTTC
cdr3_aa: CASSLNRNIQYF

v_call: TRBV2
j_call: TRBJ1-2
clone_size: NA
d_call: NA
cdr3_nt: TGTGCCAGCAGTCCTACCGGACAGTCCGGCTACACCTTC
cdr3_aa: CASSPTGQSGYTF

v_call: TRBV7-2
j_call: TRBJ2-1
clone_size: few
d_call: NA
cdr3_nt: TGTGCCAGCAGCCGTGGGGGGGCGGGTTACAATGAGCAGTTCTTC
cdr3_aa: CASSRGGAGYNEQFF

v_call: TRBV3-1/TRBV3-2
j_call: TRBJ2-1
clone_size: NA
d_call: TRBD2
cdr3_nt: TGTGCCAGCAGCCCCACAGCTAGCGGTTCCTACAATGAGCAGTTCTTC
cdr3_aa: CASSPTASGSYNEQFF

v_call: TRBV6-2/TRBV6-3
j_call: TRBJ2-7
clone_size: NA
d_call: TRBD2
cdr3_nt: TGTGCCAGCAGTTACCCCCCCGGGACTAACGAGCAGTACTTC
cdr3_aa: CASSYPPGTNEQYF

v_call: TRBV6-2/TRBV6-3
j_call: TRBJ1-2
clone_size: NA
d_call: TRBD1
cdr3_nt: TGTGCCAGCAGTCCCCGGGACAGGGAGAGATATGGCTACACCTTC
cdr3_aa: CASSPRDRERYGYTF

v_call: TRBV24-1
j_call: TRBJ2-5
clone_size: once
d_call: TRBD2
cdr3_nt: TGTGCCACCAGTGATTTTTTGCTAGCGGGAGGGGGAGAGACCCAGTACTTC
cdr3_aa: CATSDFLLAGGGETQYF

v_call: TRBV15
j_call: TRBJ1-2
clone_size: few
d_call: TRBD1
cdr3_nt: TGTGCCACCTCAGGGACAGGGTTCGGCTACACCTTC
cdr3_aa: CATSGTGFGYTF

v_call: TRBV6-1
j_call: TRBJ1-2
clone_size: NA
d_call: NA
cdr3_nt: TGTGCCAGCAGTGGCAGAGGGACGCTTTGGGCGGGAAGGGGCTACACCTTC
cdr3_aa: CASSGRGTLWAGRGYTF

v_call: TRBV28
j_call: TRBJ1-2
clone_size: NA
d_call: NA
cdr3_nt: TGTGCCAGCAGTCGTATAGACGTCCTCGGCGGGGGCTACACCTTC
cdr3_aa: CASSRIDVLGGGYTF

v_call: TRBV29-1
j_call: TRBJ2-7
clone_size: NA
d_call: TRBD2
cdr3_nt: TGCAGCGCTATTAAGCTAGCGGGAGCCAACGAGCAGTACTTC
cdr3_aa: CSAIKLAGANEQYF

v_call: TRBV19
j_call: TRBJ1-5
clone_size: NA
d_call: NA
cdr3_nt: TGTGCCAGTAGTTTCCCGGGGTTTCAGCCCCAGCATTTT
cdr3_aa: CASSFPGFQPQHF

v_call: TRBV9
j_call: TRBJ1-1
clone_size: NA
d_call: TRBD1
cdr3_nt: TGTGCCAGCATGTGGGGGACAGTGAACACTGAAGCTTTCTTT
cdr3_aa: CASMWGTVNTEAFF

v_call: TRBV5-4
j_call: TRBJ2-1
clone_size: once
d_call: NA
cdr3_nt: TGTGCCAGCAGCGTGAAGACGGGGAATGAGCAGTTCTTC
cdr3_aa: CASSVKTGNEQFF

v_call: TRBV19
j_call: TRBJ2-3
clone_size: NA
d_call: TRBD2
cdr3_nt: TGTGCCAGTAGTTCGGGACTAGTGAGCACAGATACGCAGTATTTT
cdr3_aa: CASSSGLVSTDTQYF

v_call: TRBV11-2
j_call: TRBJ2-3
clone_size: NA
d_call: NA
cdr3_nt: TGTGCCAGCAGCTTAGAGGTCACAAGCACAGATACGCAGTATTTT
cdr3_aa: CASSLEVTSTDTQYF

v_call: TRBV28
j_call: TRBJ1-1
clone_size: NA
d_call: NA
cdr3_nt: TGTGCCAGTCACGTATACAGTCGGGGTGAAGCTTTCTTT
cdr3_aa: CASHVYSRGEAFF

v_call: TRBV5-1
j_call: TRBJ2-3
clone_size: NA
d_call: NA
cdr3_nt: TGCGCCAGCTTGTTGCGCGGCCAAAACACAGATACGCAGTATTTT
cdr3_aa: CASLLRGQNTDTQYF

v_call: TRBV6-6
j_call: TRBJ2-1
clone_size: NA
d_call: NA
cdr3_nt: TGTGCCAGCAGTTACTCCGCGGGGCAGTTCTTC
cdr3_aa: CASSYSAGQFF

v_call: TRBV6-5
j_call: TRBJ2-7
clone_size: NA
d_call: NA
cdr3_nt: TGTGCCAGCACCGAAGGGGGGGCCTCCTACGAGCAGTACTTC
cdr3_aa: CASTEGGASYEQYF

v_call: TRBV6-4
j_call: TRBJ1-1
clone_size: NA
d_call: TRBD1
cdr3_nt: TGTGCCAGCAGTCCCGGGACAGGGGGTTTCATAGCTGAAGCTTTCTTT
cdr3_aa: CASSPGTGGFIAEAFF

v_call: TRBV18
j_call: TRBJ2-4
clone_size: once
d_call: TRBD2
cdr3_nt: TGTGCCAGCTCACCCCTAGCGGGAGTTAAGGTTTTAGCCAAAAACATTCAGTACTTC
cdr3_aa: CASSPLAGVKVLAKNIQYF

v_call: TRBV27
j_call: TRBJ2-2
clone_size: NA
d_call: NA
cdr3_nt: TGTGCCAGCAGACGGACTCGAACCACCGGGGAGCTGTTTTTT
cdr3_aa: CASRRTRTTGELFF

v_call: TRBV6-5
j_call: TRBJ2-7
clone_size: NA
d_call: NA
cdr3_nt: TGTGCCAGCAGTTACTTCCGGGACAAACCCTACGAGCAGTACTTC
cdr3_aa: CASSYFRDKPYEQYF

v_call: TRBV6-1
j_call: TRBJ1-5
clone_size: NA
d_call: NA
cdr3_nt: TGTGCCAGCAGTGAATTCTCAGGAGGAGGCAATCAGCCCCAGCATTTT
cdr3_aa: CASSEFSGGGNQPQHF

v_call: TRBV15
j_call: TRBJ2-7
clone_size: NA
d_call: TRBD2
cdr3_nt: TGTGCCACCAGCAGTTTCCCGGGACTACAATACGAGCAGTACTTC
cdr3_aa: CATSSFPGLQYEQYF

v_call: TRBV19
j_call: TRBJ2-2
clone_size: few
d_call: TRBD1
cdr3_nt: TGTGCCACCACATACAGGGGCTACACCGGGGAGCTGTTTTTT
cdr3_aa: CATTYRGYTGELFF

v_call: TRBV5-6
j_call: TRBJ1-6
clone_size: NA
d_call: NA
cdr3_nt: TGTGCCAGCAGCCCACCGGGCGGGGGAAATTCACCCCTCCACTTT
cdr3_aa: CASSPPGGGNSPLHF

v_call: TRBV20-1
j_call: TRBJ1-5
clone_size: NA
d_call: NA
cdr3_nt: TGCAGTGCTAGTGACGGCAATCAGCCCCAGCATTTT
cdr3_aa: CSASDGNQPQHF

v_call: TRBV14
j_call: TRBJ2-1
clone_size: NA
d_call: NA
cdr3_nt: TGTGCCAGCAGCCAAAACTCGTTACCACACAATGAGCAGTTCTTC
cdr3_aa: CASSQNSLPHNEQFF

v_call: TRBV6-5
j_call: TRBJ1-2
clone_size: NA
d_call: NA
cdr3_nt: TGTGCCAGCAGTTACTCCGGAACAGGGACTAATGGCTACACCTTC
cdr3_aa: CASSYSGTGTNGYTF

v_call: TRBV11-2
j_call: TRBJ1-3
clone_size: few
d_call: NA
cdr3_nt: TGTGCCAGCAGAAAGACGGGCTCTGGAAACACCATATATTTT
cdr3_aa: CASRKTGSGNTIYF

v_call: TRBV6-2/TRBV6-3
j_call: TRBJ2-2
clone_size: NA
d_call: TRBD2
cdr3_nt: TGTGCCAGCAGTTACTCCCTAGCGGGTCCCACCGGGGAGCTGTTTTTT
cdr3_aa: CASSYSLAGPTGELFF